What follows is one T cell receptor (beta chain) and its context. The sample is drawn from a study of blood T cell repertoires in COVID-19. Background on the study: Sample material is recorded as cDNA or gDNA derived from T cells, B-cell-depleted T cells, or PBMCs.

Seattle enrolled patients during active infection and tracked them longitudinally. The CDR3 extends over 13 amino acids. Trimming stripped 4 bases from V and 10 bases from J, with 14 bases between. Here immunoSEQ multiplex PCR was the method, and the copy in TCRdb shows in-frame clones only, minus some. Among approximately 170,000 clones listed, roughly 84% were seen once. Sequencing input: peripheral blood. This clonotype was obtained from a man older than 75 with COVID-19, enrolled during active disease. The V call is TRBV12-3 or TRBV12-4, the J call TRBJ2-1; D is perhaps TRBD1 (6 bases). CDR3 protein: CASSSLRQVEQFF. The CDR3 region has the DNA TGTGCCAGCAGTTCCCTCAGACAGGTCGAGCAGTTCTTC.